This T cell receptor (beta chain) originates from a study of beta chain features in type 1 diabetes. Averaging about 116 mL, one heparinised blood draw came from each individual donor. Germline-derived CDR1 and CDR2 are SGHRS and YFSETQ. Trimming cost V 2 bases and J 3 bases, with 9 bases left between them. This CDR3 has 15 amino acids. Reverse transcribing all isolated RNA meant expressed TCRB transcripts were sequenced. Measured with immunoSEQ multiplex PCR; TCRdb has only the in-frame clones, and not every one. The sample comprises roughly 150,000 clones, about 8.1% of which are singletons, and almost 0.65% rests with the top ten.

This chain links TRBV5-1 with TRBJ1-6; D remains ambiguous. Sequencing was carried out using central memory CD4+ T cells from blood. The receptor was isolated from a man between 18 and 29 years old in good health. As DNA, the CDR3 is TGCGCCAGCAGCTTTGGAGCAGACTATAATTCACCCCTCCACTTT. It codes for CASSFGADYNSPLHF.